Given below is one T cell receptor beta chain in context. Its antigen is still unknown. The sample holds no much larger clone one base away, and base qualities are not on file. The library came from the immunoSEQ multiplex PCR assay. TCRdb carries this immuneACCESS record with in-frame sequences only. Its versions omit some clonotypes, under half of them owing to an unresolved V gene in the studies checked, with the rest unexplained. This sample lists some 8,900 clones; 91% were detected once. Roughly 8.6% of the sample comes from the top ten. CDR3 length: 15 amino acids, cysteine to phenylalanine. This entry keeps only the CDR3 DNA: 45 bases, framed from base 1. V has 2 bases trimmed and J has 3 bases trimmed; junction bases matching no gene number 4. Taken from the germline V gene (reference sequence), the CDR1 and CDR2 loops are MNHEY and SMNVEV. The sample originates from a study of technical replicates of blood from a handful of donors listed by TCRdb under 2017.

The sequence links TRBV27 to TRBJ2-1; 7 middle bases align to TRBD2. The clonotype was recovered from a human donor in good health. The sequencing input was PBMCs. CDR3 reads: CASSLRRGSYNEQFF. The nucleotide sequence is TGTGCCAGCAGTTTACGTCGCGGGAGCTACAATGAGCAGTTCTTC.